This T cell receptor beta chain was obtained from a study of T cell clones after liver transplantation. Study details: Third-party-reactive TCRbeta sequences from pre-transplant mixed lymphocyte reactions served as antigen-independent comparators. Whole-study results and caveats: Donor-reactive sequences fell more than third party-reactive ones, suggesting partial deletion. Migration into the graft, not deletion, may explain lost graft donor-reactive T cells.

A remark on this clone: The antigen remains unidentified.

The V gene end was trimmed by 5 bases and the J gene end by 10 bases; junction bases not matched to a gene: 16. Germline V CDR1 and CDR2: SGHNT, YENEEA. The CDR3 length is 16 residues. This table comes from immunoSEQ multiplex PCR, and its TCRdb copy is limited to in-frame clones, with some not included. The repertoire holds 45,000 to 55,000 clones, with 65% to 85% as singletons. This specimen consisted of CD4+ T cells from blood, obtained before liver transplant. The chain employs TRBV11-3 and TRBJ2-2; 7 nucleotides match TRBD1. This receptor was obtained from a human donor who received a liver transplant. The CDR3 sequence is CASSTRPGTDIAELFF. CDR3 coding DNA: TGTGCCAGCAGCACCCGACCCGGGACAGATATCGCGGAGCTGTTTTTT.